What follows are 7 T cell receptor beta chains derived from one specimen sequenced in a study of spatial heterogeneity in lung cancer (dated by TCRdb to about 2019). The sample's time point label, decoded: blood at routine non-recurrence follow-up after resection. Library creation used 5' RACE. The data were produced on a NextSeq 500. TCRdb passed the public sequencing reads through fastp at Q25 and MiXCR, retaining productive beta sequences. Here each entry gathers all rows of one CDR3 protein and keeps the most common genes and DNA. Within this sample are tens of thousands of distinct CDR3 sequences, with roughly 9.7% of them counted one time only. The ten largest clones take up less than 25% of the sample. This sample comprised PBMCs, obtained at follow-up. Receptors originate from a male donor with early-stage non-small cell lung cancer.

The chain has TRBV7-2 and TRBJ1-1; possibly TRBD1 for D (5 bases). This CDR3 has 14 amino acids. The germline V gene has CDR1 SGHTA and CDR2 FQGNSA. The V and J ends lost 0 bases and 2 bases respectively, with 7 bases between them. The CDR3 loop is CASSLAGTNTEAFF. The CDR3 nucleotides read TGTGCCAGCAGCTTAGCAGGGACTAACACTGAAGCTTTCTTT.

The sample holds many counts of this clonotype. The chain recombines TRBV2 with TRBJ2-1, with 9 bases identical to TRBD1. There are 13 residues in the CDR3. Losses at the gene ends were 8 bases for V and 8 bases for J; bases not matched to a gene: 7. Germline V gene lookup returns CDR1 SNHLY and CDR2 FYNNEI. DNA of the CDR3: TGTGCCAGCGGGGACAGGGTGAAGGATGAGCAGTTCTTC. It yields the protein CASGDRVKDEQFF.

In this sample, this clonotype turned up many times. The rearrangement links TRBV9 to TRBJ1-6; the D gene is possibly TRBD1 (6 bases). Germline CDR1 SGDLS, CDR2 YYNGEE. This CDR3 has 13 amino acids. Between the trimmed V and J ends, which lost 4 bases and 12 bases, there was a span of 14 bases. CDR3: CASSPGDNVPLHF. CDR3 DNA: TGTGCCAGCAGCCCAGGGGATAATGTACCCCTCCACTTT.

As for this clonotype: A read error may explain this, as a much larger clone is one base away. The genes are TRBV6-1 and TRBJ2-7; TRBD2 matches 14 bases. The CDR3 sequence is 15 residues long. The ends lost 4 bases at V and 7 bases at J; junction bases unmatched: 6. The germline CDR1 and CDR2 sequences are MNHNS and SASEGT. CDR3 bases: TGTGCCAGCAGTGGCCGGACTAGCGGGGGGCATGAGCAGTACTTC. This encodes CASSGRTSGGHEQYF.

This clonotype was seen many times. The rearrangement joins TRBV4-2 to TRBJ1-5; D ambiguous. Germline CDR1 and CDR2: LGHNA and YNFKEQ. The CDR3 sequence is 15 residues long. V gave up 2 bases and J gave up 0 bases, with 8 bases separating them. CDR3 DNA: TGTGCCAGCAGCCAATTTGACGGTAGCAATCAGCCCCAGCATTTT. This codes for CASSQFDGSNQPQHF.

The rearrangement joins TRBV15 to TRBJ2-7, with 9 bases that match TRBD2. The CDR3 runs to 15 residues. Per germline, CDR1 LNHNV and CDR2 YYDKDF (reference sequence). V was clipped by 1 base and J by 0 bases; unmatched bases: 1. The CDR3 coding sequence is TGTGCCACCAGCAGAGTTAGCGGGGGCTCCTACGAGCAGTACTTC. Translation: CATSRVSGGSYEQYF.

This chain links TRBV27 with TRBJ2-1; TRBD1 matches 9 bases. With 5 bases clipped from V and 5 bases from J, the junction kept 4 bases outside the gene matches. Germline assignment: CDR1 MNHEY and CDR2 SMNVEV (reference sequence). This CDR3 region has 14 residues. The CDR3 DNA is TGTGCCAGCAGTCCTTGGACAGGGGACAATGAGCAGTTCTTC. It codes for CASSPWTGDNEQFF.